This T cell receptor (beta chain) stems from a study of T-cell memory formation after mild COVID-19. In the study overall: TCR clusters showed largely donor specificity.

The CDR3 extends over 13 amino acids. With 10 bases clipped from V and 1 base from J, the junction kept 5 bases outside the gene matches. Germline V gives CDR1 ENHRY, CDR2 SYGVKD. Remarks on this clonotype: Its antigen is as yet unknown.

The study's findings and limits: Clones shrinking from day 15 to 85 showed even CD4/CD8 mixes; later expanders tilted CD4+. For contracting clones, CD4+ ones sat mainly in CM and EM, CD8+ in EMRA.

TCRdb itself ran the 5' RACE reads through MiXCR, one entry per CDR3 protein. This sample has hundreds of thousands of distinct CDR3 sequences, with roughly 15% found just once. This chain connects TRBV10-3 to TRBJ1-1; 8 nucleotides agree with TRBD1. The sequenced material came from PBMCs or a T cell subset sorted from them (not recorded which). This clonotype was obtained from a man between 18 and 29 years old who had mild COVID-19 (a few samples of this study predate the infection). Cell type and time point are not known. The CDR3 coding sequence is TGTGCCACCAAGACAGGGGCGAACACTGAAGCTTTCTTT. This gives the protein CATKTGANTEAFF.